The 15 T cell receptor beta chains listed next were all sequenced from one sample in a study of T cells in Graves' hyperthyroidism and ophthalmopathy. Researchers took RNA transcripts and amplified the TCR beta CDR3 regions from them. TCR CDR3 regions were first amplified by RT-PCR with HTBI primers. Each CDR3 protein is one row after TCRdb ran MiXCR on the multiplex PCR reads. In the table there are more than 300,000 distinct CDR3 sequences, about 14% of which are singletons. Sequenced sample: blood. Receptors originate from a woman in her twenties or thirties with Graves' ophthalmopathy.

This clonotype has ten or more counts. The chain recombines TRBV7-9 with TRBJ2-7; the D gene is possibly TRBD1 (6 bases). This CDR3 has 15 residues. V lost 5 bases to trimming and J lost 5 bases, with 19 bases between them. Germline assignment: CDR1 SEHNR and CDR2 FQNEAQ (reference sequence). CDR3 in DNA: TGTGCCAGCAGCCAACTGATGACTGAGGGGGACGAGCAGTACTTC. This encodes CASSQLMTEGDEQYF.

This clonotype has ten or more counts. This chain joins TRBV6-1 and TRBJ1-2; D unresolved. The CDR3 has 12 amino acids. The germline V gene has CDR1 MNHNS and CDR2 SASEGT. V lost 9 bases and J lost 3, with 11 bases in between. The CDR3 nucleotides read TGTGCCAGTCTCGGGAGTTACTATGGCTACACCTTC. Translating it yields CASLGSYYGYTF.

This clonotype was recorded many times. This chain connects TRBV24-1 to TRBJ2-2, with 7 bases fitting TRBD2. Germline CDR1 is KGHDR and CDR2 is SFDVKD. Germline trimming cut 5 bases from V and 0 bases from J; bases unmatched to any gene: 5. This CDR3 region has 16 residues. This chain's CDR3 is CATSGTLAANTGELFF. In DNA, the CDR3 is TGTGCCACCAGTGGAACGCTAGCGGCGAACACCGGGGAGCTGTTTTTT.

This clonotype was recorded at least ten times. The chain joins TRBV7-2 to TRBJ2-7; D is uncertain. Trimming removed 5 bases at V and 0 bases at J, with 17 bases between. The CDR3 is 16 residues long. Germline V gene lookup returns CDR1 SGHTA and CDR2 FQGNSA. CDR3 in amino acids: CASSVLSSEYSYEQYF. The CDR3 DNA follows: TGTGCCAGCAGCGTTTTAAGCTCCGAGTACTCCTACGAGCAGTACTTC.

This clonotype was detected many times. The chain links TRBV18 to TRBJ2-1, with 10 bases identical to TRBD2. This CDR3 comprises 16 residues. Looked up from germline, CDR1 is KGHSH and CDR2 is LQKENI. The J segment lost 4 bases and the V segment lost 2 bases, leaving 5 bases of the junction unmatched. The chain's CDR3 is CASSPTSGEKYNEQFF. The CDR3 DNA sequence: TGTGCCAGCTCACCAACTAGCGGGGAAAAATACAATGAGCAGTTCTTC.

The sample holds many counts of this clonotype. The genes are TRBV28 and TRBJ2-5; D is unclear. V was pared by 3 bases and J by 5 bases, with 13 bases between. In germline, CDR1 is MDHEN, CDR2 SYDVKM. This CDR3 spans 14 amino acids. CDR3: CASSFSRGLETQYF. For the CDR3, the DNA is TGTGCCAGCAGTTTTTCCCGTGGGCTGGAGACCCAGTACTTC.

This clonotype occurred a few times. The rearrangement uses TRBV29-1 and TRBJ1-5; 7 bases align to TRBD1. The CDR3 loop spans 15 amino acids. Germline values: CDR1 SQVTM, CDR2 ANQGSEA. V shed 4 bases and J 4 bases; nucleotides not matched to a gene: 10. The CDR3 sequence: CSVAQSGTENQPQHF. CDR3 DNA sequence: TGCAGCGTTGCCCAATCCGGGACAGAAAATCAGCCCCAGCATTTT.

The chain uses TRBV4-2 and TRBJ2-1; TRBD2 is a possible D gene (7 bases). Trimming left V 4 bases short and J 4 bases short, with 23 bases between. The CDR3 is 18 amino acids. Germline V gene lookup returns CDR1 LGHNA and CDR2 YNFKEQ. DNA of the CDR3: TGTGCCAGCAGCCGCGAAGGGGGGGGGGTAGCGGTTTACAATGAGCAGTTCTTC. Amino acids: CASSREGGGVAVYNEQFF.

About this clonotype itself: A read error is possible here, since a much larger clone lies one base away. J is TRBJ1-1 and V is TRBV27, with a tentative D call TRBD1 (5 bases). The CDR3 runs 12 residues. Deletions cut 5 bases from V and 13 bases from J, with 17 bases between. Germline CDR1 reads MNHEY; CDR2 reads SMNVEV (reference sequence). The CDR3 spells CASSPPGRGVFF. The CDR3 DNA is TGTGCCAGCAGTCCACCCGGACGGGGGGTTTTCTTT.

On this clonotype itself: Given a much more abundant clone one base away, this may be a read error. The chain is built from TRBV29-1 and TRBJ2-2; tentative D call: TRBD1 (6 bases). In germline, CDR1 is SQVTM, CDR2 ANQGSEA. The ends were cut back, 8 bases at V and 5 bases at J, with 15 bases in the middle. CDR3 length: 13 residues. CDR3 loop: CSLRGIETGELFF. The DNA of the CDR3 is TGCAGCCTGAGGGGGATTGAGACCGGGGAGCTGTTTTTT.

This clonotype was seen at least ten times. The chain recombines TRBV20-1 with TRBJ1-5, with 8 bases matching TRBD1. The V and J ends lost 1 base and 2 bases, in that order; junction bases with no gene match: 7. Germline loops: CDR1 DFQATT, CDR2 SNEGSKA (reference sequence). CDR3 length: 16 residues. Here the CDR3 DNA reads TGCAGTGCTAGAGGGGGCAGGGGGCTAGGCAATCAGCCCCAGCATTTT. It translates to CSARGGRGLGNQPQHF.

This clonotype came up many times. The chain combines TRBV18 with TRBJ2-2; 7 nucleotides line up with TRBD2. Germline values: CDR1 KGHSH, CDR2 LQKENI. The ends lost 2 bases at V and 7 bases at J; junction bases unmatched: 7. The CDR3 is 15 residues long. The CDR3 coding sequence is TGTGCCAGCTCACCAAGGAGCGGGGTTATCGGGGAGCTGTTTTTT. It encodes CASSPRSGVIGELFF.

The sample holds a few counts of this clonotype. The chain couples TRBV11-3 to TRBJ1-1; 8 nucleotides align to TRBD1. Trimming took 6 bases from V and 3 from J; bases not matched to a gene: 3. This CDR3 is 13 amino acids long. Germline V gene data show CDR1 as SGHNT and CDR2 as YENEEA. This CDR3 is CASRTGGDTEAFF. As DNA, the CDR3 is TGTGCCAGCAGAACAGGGGGAGACACTGAAGCTTTCTTT. Using reference TRBV11-3 and TRBJ1-1 for the parts outside the CDR3, the full variable domain is EAGVVQSPRYKIIEKKQPVAFWCNPISGHNTLYWYLQNLGQGPELLIRYENEEAVDDSQLPKDRFSAERLKGVDSTLKIQPAELGDSAVYLCASRTGGDTEAFFGQGTRLTVV.

This clonotype was seen ten or more times. The genes are TRBV18 and TRBJ2-7; D is ambiguous. CDR1 is KGHSH and CDR2 is LQKENI in the germline V gene. V was cut by 3 bases and J by 1 base, with 7 bases left in between. The CDR3 runs to 13 residues. This CDR3 is CASSPATSYEQYF. As DNA, the CDR3 is TGTGCCAGCTCACCGGCTACGTCCTACGAGCAGTACTTC.

On this clonotype itself: A much larger clone differs from this one at a single base, so this may be a read error. This chain joins TRBV30 and TRBJ1-2; no clear D. This CDR3 contains 15 residues. V lost 0 bases to trimming and J lost 3 bases, with 14 bases between them. Per germline, CDR1 GTSNPN and CDR2 SVGIG (reference sequence). The CDR3, as DNA: TGTGCCTGGAGTGTGGCGGGCGGTGATGACTATGGCTACACCTTC. Translating gives CAWSVAGGDDYGYTF.